What follows is one T cell receptor (beta chain) and its context. It lacks a known antigen. No qualities accompany the bases; no much larger clone lies one base away. Preparation of the library involved the immunoSEQ multiplex PCR assay. For most patients, genomic DNA was isolated with the Qiagen DNeasy Blood and Tissue Kit and sent frozen to Adaptive Biotechnologies for TCR sequencing. For most patients, genomic DNA was subjected to high-throughput TCR-beta CDR3 sequencing by Adaptive Biotechnologies. The authors' analysis ran thus. Adaptive's ImmunoSEQ software was the source of the TCR sequencing data for 15 to 20 patients, while a few other patients were processed with MiXCR and VDJtools. To correct CD4 versus CD8 sorting errors, sequences present in both subsets at a frequency ratio below 5:1 were removed. Because the origin of CDR3 nucleotide sequences shared between donor and recipient could not be assigned, those sequences were removed. To count as alloreactive, a clone needed at least 2-fold expansion over unstimulated cells and a minimum CFSE-low frequency of 0.002% (template counts) or 0.001% (read counts). A clone was considered mappable if detected in the sequenced pre-transplant spleen, lymph node, or MLR CFSE-low populations of the donor or recipient. The cumulative frequency of alloreactive clones was calculated as a percentage of all sequences, weighted by copy number. TCRdb obtained this table from immuneACCESS and retained in-frame rearrangements with V and J assigned. These tables miss some clones; where compared with another copy, unresolved V genes account for less than half of the shortfall, and the remainder is unexplained. V, J and clone size reflect that table, while D and trimming were determined from the DNA. This sample comprises about 100,000 clones, 75% to 95% of them detected only once. The top ten constitute under 6.5% of the sample.

What this sample's time point label stands for: cells obtained before transplantation from donor or recipient. CD3+CD4+ and CD3+CD8+ populations were FACS-sorted from unstimulated pre-transplant donor and recipient cells taken from spleen or lymph nodes. The sample belongs to a study of graft-versus-host responses after intestinal transplantation (dated by TCRdb to the early 2020s). Regarding the study in general: Recipients received multivisceral, liver-intestinal, or isolated intestinal transplants. Every recipient was given anti-thymocyte globulin induction, followed by around three years of maintenance tacrolimus and steroids. After intestinal transplantation, graft-versus-host and host-versus-graft alloreactive T cell clones were followed in the graft, circulation and bone marrow using bulk TCR-beta CDR3 sequencing. To identify alloreactive clones, pre-transplant mixed lymphocyte reaction products were sequenced and then compared with unstimulated pre-transplant donor and recipient T cells. Of the roughly 23 intestinal transplant recipients enrolled in the cohort, one of whom was a retransplant, a few patients without pretransplant specimens were excluded. Donor T cell macrochimerism was defined as a peak of at least 4% donor T cells among recipient peripheral blood mononuclear cells. Samples from a few later patients were sequenced in-house on an Illumina MiSeq with MiXCR processing rather than by the commercial service.

What the study reported, not specific to this receptor: Patients with donor T cell macrochimerism had high GvH to HvG T cell clonal ratios in their allografts. GvH clones were detected in recipient bone marrow, and some appeared earlier in ileal mucosa or blood, consistent with an intestinal mucosal origin. Early after transplant, peak levels of circulating GvH clones were associated with declines in HvG clones. The relatively low number and heterogeneity of intestinal transplant patients limited the conclusions.

This receptor was identified in a human donor who received an intestinal transplant. Source: unstimulated CD8+ T cells sorted from spleen or lymph node cells, taken before intestinal transplant.

The nucleotide sequence is given as TGTGCCAGCAGTCCTCTGAGGGGGCACACTGAAGCTTTCTTT. Its protein product is CASSPLRGHTEAFF. In this chain, TRBV6-5 is recombined with TRBJ1-1; 7 junctional bases match TRBD1. The germline V gene sets CDR1 to MNHEY and CDR2 to SVGAGI. Germline trimming: 5 bases from V, 3 bases from J; junction bases outside gene matches: 6. From the cysteine through the phenylalanine, the CDR3 covers 14 amino acids. Only CDR3 DNA remains: 42 bases, in frame from the first base.